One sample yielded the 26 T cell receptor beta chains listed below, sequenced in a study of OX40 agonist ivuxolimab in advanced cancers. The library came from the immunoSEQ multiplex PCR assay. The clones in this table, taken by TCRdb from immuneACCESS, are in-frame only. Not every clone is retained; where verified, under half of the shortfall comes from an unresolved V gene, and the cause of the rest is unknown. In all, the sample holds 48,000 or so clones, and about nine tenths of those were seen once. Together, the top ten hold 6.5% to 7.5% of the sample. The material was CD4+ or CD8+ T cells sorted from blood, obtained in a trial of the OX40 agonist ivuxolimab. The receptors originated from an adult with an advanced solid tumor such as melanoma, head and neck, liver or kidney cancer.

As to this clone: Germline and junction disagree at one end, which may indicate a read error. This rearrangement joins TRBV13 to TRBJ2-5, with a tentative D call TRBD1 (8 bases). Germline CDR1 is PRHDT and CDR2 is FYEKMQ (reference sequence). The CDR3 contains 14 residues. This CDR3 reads CASSSNRGRETQHF. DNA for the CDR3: TGTGCCAGCAGCTCCAACAGGGGGAGGGAGACCCAGCACTTC.

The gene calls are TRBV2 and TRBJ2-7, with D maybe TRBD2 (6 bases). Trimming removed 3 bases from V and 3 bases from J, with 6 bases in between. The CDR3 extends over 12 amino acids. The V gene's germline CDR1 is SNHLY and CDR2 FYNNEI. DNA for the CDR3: TGTGCCAGCAGTGACGGGAGCTACGAGCAGTACGTC. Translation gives CASSDGSYEQYV.

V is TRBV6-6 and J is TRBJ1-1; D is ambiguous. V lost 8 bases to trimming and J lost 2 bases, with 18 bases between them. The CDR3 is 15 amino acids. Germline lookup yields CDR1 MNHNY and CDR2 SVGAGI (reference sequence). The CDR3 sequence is CASESGGFRNTEAFF. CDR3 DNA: TGTGCCAGCGAATCAGGAGGCTTCCGAAACACTGAAGCTTTCTTT.

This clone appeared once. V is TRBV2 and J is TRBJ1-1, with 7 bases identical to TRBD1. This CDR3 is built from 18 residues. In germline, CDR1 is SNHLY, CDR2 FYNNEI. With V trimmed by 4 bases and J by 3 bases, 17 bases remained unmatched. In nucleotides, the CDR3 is TGTGCCAGCAGTGTCCCGGAGGGGGCGCCGAATTTGGACACTGAAGCTTTCTTT. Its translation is CASSVPEGAPNLDTEAFF.

The CDR3 DNA follows: TGTGCCAGCAGCTCGGGACCTCTCACAGATACGCAGTATTTT. It translates to CASSSGPLTDTQYF. The chain links TRBV27 to TRBJ2-3, with D possibly being TRBD1 or TRBD2 (5 bases each). Germline CDR1 and CDR2: MNHEY and SMNVEV (reference sequence). The CDR3 is 14 amino acids. The V end was cut by 6 bases, the J end by 2 bases, with 12 bases between.

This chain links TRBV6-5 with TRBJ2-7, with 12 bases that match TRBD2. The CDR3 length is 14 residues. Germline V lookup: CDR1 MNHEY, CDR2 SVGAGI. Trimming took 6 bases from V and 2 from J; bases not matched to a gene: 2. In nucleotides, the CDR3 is TGTGCCAGCAGGACTAGCGGGAGTACCTACGAGCAGTACTTC. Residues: CASRTSGSTYEQYF.

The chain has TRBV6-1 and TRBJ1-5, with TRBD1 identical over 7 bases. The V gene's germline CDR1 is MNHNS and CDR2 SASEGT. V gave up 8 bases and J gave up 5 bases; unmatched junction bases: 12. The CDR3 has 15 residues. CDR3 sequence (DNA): TGTGCCAGCTGGCCCCAGGGACAGTGGGATCAGCCCCAGCATTTT. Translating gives CASWPQGQWDQPQHF.

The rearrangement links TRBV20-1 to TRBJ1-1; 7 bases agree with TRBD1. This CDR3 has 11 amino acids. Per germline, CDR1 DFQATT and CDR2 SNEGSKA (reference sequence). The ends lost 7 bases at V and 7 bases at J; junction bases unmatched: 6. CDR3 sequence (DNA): TGCAGTGTCCCGCAGGGGGTTGAAGCTTTCTTT. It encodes CSVPQGVEAFF.

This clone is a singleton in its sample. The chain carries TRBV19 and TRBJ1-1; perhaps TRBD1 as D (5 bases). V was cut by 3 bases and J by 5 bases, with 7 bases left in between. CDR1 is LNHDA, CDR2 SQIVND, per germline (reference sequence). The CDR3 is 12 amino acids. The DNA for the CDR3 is TGTGCCAGTAGTATGGGACGAACTGAAGCTTTCTTT. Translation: CASSMGRTEAFF. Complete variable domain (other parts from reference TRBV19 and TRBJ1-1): DGGITQSPKYLFRKEGQNVTLSCEQNLNHDAMYWYRQDPGQGLRLIYYSQIVNDFQKGDIAEGYSVSREKKESFPLTVTSAQKNPTAFYLCASSMGRTEAFFGQGTRLTVV.

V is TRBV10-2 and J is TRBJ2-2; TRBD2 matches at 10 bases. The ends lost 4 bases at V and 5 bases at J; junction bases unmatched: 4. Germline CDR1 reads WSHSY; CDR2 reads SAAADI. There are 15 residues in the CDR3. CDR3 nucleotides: TGCGCCAGCAGTGCTAGCGGGGGTTGGACCGGGGAGCTGTTTTTT. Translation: CASSASGGWTGELFF.

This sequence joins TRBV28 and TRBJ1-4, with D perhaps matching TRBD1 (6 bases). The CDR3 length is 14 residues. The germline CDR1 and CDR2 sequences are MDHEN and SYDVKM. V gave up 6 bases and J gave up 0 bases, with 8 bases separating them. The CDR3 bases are TGTGCCAGCAGAGGGGGGACAACTAATGAAAAACTGTTTTTT. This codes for CASRGGTTNEKLFF.

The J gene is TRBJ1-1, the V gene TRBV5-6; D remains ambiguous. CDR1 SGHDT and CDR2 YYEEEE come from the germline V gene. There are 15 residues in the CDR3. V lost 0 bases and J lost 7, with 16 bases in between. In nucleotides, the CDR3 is TGTGCCAGCAGCTTGGCCCTAACAGAAGAAGGTGAAGCTTTCTTT. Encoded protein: CASSLALTEEGEAFF.

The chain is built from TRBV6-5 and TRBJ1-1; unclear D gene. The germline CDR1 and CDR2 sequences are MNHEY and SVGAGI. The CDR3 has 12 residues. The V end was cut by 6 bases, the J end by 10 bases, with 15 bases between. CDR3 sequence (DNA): TGTGCCAGCAGCCGAAGTTTAGGAGGAGCTTTCTTT. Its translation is CASSRSLGGAFF.

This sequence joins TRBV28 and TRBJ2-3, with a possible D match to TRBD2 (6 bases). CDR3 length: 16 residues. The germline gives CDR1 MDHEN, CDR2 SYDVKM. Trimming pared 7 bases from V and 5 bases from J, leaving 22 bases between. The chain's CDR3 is CASTPDSFGGVDTQYF. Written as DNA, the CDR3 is TGTGCCAGCACCCCTGACTCCTTCGGAGGGGTAGATACGCAGTATTTT.

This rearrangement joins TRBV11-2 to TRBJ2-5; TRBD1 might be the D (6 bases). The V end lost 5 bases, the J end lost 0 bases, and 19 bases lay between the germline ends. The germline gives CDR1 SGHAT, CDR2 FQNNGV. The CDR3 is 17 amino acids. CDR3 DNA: TGTGCCAGCAGCCGTAGCTCCGGGACAACGTACCAAGAGACCCAGTACTTC. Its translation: CASSRSSGTTYQETQYF.

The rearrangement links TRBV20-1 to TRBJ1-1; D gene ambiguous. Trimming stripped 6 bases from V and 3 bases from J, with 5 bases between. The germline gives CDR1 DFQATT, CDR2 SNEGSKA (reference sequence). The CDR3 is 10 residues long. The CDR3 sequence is CSAWYTEAFF. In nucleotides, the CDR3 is TGCAGTGCGTGGTACACTGAAGCTTTCTTT.

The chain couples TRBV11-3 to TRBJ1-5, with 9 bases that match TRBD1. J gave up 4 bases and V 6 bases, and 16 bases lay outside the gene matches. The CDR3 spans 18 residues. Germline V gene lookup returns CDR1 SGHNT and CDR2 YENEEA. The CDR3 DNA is TGTGCCAGCAGACCAACAGGGGGCCTTTGGGTTTTGAATCAGCCCCAGCATTTT. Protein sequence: CASRPTGGLWVLNQPQHF.

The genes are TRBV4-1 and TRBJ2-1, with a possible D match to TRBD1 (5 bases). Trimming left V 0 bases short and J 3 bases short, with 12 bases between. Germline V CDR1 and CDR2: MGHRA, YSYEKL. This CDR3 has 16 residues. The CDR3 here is CASSQEPGKNYNEQFF. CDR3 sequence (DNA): TGCGCCAGCAGCCAAGAGCCAGGGAAAAACTACAATGAGCAGTTCTTC.

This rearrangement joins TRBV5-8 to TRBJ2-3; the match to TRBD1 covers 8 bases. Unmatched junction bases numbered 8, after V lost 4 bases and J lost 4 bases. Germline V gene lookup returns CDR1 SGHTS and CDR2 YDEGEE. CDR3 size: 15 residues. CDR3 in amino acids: CASSGGQGRADTQYF. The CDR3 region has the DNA TGTGCCAGCAGCGGTGGACAGGGTCGGGCAGATACGCAGTATTTT.

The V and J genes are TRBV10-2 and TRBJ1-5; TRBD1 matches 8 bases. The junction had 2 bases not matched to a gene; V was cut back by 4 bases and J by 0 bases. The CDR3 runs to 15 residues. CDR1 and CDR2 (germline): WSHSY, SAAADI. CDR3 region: CASSGDRTSNQPQHF. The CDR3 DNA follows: TGCGCCAGCAGTGGGGACAGGACTAGCAATCAGCCCCAGCATTTT.

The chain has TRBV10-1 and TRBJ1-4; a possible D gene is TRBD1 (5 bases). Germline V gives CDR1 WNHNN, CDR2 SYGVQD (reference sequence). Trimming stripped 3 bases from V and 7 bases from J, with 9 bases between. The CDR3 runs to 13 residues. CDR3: CASSDRVGEKLFF. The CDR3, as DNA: TGCGCCAGCAGTGACAGGGTCGGTGAAAAACTGTTTTTT.

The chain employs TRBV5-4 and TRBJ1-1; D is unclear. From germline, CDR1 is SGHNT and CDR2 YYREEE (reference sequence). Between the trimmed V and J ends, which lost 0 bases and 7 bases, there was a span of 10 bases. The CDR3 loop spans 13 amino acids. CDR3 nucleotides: TGTGCCAGCAGCTTGGAAACACTCAATGAAGCTTTCTTT. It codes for CASSLETLNEAFF.

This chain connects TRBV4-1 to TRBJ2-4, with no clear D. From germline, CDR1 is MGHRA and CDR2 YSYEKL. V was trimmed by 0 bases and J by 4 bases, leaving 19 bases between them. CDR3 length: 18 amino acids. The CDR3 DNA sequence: TGCGCCAGCAGCCAAGAGCCCGCCCCCGGGCCAGAGAAAAACATTCAGTACTTC. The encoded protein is CASSQEPAPGPEKNIQYF.

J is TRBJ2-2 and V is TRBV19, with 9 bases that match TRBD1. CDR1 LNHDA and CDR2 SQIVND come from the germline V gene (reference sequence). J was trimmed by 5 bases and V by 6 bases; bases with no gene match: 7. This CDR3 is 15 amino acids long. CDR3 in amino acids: CASRSRDRETGELFF. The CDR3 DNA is TGTGCCAGTAGATCACGGGACAGGGAGACCGGGGAGCTGTTTTTT.

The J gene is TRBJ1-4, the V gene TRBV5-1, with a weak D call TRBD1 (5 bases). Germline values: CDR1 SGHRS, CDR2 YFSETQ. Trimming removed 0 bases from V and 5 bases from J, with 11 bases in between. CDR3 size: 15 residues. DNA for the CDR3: TGCGCCAGCAGCTTGGAGGGACCATTGAATGAAAAACTGTTTTTT. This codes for CASSLEGPLNEKLFF.

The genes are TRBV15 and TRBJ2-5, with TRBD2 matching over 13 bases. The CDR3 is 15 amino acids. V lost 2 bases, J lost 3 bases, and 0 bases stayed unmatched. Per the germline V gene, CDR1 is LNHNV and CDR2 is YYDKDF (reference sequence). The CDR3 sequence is CATSRTSGGEETQYF. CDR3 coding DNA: TGTGCCACCAGCAGAACTAGCGGGGGGGAAGAGACCCAGTACTTC.